These 17 T cell receptor beta chains were sequenced from one sample in a study of PD-1 blockade in classical Hodgkin lymphoma. Each patient experienced a relapse that followed autologous stem cell transplantation, and brentuximab vedotin exposure varied. Starting with thawed PBMCs, CD4+ T cells were purified by magnetic negative selection. Clones were sequenced by immunoSEQ multiplex PCR, and TCRdb holds only the in-frame ones, with some missing. This sample has about 30,000 clones; around 86% occur once, and the top ten carry about 2.3%. The sequencing here drew on CD4+ T cells from blood, taken at baseline. The source of these receptors is a human donor with classical Hodgkin lymphoma.

CDR3 sequence (DNA): TGTGCCAGCAGTTACGGGACCCGCACAGATACGCAGTATTTT. Its translation: CASSYGTRTDTQYF. The chain joins TRBV6-5 to TRBJ2-3; D possibly uses TRBD1 or TRBD2 (5 bases each). The ends were cut back, 2 bases at V and 1 base at J, with 7 bases in the middle. The CDR3 is 14 residues long. Germline CDR1 and CDR2: MNHEY and SVGAGI.

The chain links TRBV27 to TRBJ2-1; TRBD2 matches 12 bases. CDR1 MNHEY and CDR2 SMNVEV come from the germline V gene (reference sequence). This CDR3 region has 16 residues. V was clipped by 2 bases and J by 2 bases; unmatched bases: 1. The DNA for the CDR3 is TGTGCCAGCAGTTTACTAGCGGGAGGGCCCTACAATGAGCAGTTCTTC. It is translated as CASSLLAGGPYNEQFF.

The chain uses TRBV11-2 and TRBJ1-2, with unresolved D. V lost 3 bases and J 3 bases, leaving 8 bases between the germline ends. The germline V gene has CDR1 SGHAT and CDR2 FQNNGV. This CDR3 has 13 amino acids. CDR3 sequence: CASSFNRDYGYTF. Written as DNA, the CDR3 is TGTGCCAGCAGCTTTAACCGGGACTATGGCTACACCTTC.

The V gene is TRBV18, the J gene TRBJ2-4; D not resolved. The germline V gene has CDR1 KGHSH and CDR2 LQKENI. The CDR3 is 14 residues long. The V end lost 3 bases, the J end lost 2 bases, and 8 bases lay between the germline ends. CDR3 protein: CASSPGAPKNIQYF. CDR3 DNA sequence: TGTGCCAGCTCACCCGGCGCTCCCAAAAACATTCAGTACTTC.

The V and J genes are TRBV11-2 and TRBJ1-1; D remains unclear. This CDR3 has 13 residues. The V end was cut by 5 bases, the J end by 4 bases, with 11 bases between. Germline assignment: CDR1 SGHAT and CDR2 FQNNGV. This chain's CDR3 is CASSPQVATEAFF. The CDR3 nucleotides are TGTGCCAGCAGCCCTCAGGTGGCCACTGAAGCTTTCTTT.

A few counts support this clone. The rearrangement joins TRBV10-3 to TRBJ2-7; TRBD2 agrees at 8 bases. V shed 6 bases and J 6 bases; nucleotides not matched to a gene: 16. Per germline, CDR1 ENHRY and CDR2 SYGVKD. CDR3 length: 16 residues. CDR3 residues: CAISPNSGTRGGEQYF. CDR3 sequence (DNA): TGTGCCATCAGCCCGAACTCCGGGACTAGGGGCGGCGAGCAGTACTTC.

This chain links TRBV10-3 with TRBJ2-5, with 11 bases fitting TRBD2. Losses at the gene ends were 2 bases for V and 5 bases for J; bases not matched to a gene: 4. This CDR3 region has 15 residues. Germline V CDR1 and CDR2: ENHRY, SYGVKD. The CDR3 DNA follows: TGTGCCATCAGTGAGGGGTTAGCGGGAGGGGAGACCCAGTACTTC. This gives the protein CAISEGLAGGETQYF.

V is TRBV6-5 and J is TRBJ1-4; possibly TRBD1 for D (5 bases). V lost 11 bases, J lost 2 bases, and 12 bases lay in between. This CDR3 comprises 13 residues. In germline, CDR1 is MNHEY, CDR2 SVGAGI. The CDR3 DNA is TGTGCCGCGAGGGGCACGACTAATGAAAAACTGTTTTTT. It encodes CAARGTTNEKLFF.

This chain connects TRBV5-8 to TRBJ2-3; 7 bases line up with TRBD1. The length of the CDR3 is 16 residues. CDR1 is SGHTS and CDR2 is YDEGEE in the germline V gene. Unmatched junction bases numbered 7, after V lost 3 bases and J lost 0 bases. The CDR3 here is CASSSRDSVSTDTQYF. DNA for the CDR3: TGTGCCAGCAGCTCCCGGGACAGCGTAAGCACAGATACGCAGTATTTT.

The chain carries TRBV7-9 and TRBJ2-7, with 7 bases fitting TRBD2. J lost 6 bases, V lost 2 bases, and 7 bases had no gene match. The CDR3 extends over 14 amino acids. CDR1 is SEHNR, CDR2 FQNEAQ, per germline (reference sequence). In nucleotides, the CDR3 is TGTGCCAGCAGCTTAAGGGGAGGGGAGCGCGAGCAGTACTTC. This sequence encodes CASSLRGGEREQYF.

A word on this clone: One end of the junction varies from germline; a read error may be responsible. This rearrangement joins TRBV5-1 to TRBJ2-3; D may be TRBD1 (5 bases). The length of the CDR3 is 15 residues. Germline V gene lookup returns CDR1 SGHRS and CDR2 YFSETQ. The CDR3, as DNA: TGCGCCAGCAGCTCCTCAAATCCCCCCAGATACGCAGGGCATTTT. It specifies CASSSSNPPRYAGHF.

The rearrangement joins TRBV9 to TRBJ2-3; 7 positions agree with TRBD1. The CDR3 has 15 residues. Per the germline V gene, CDR1 is SGDLS and CDR2 is YYNGEE. After removal of 3 bases from V and 7 bases from J, the junction contained 11 bases not matched to a gene. This CDR3 reads CASSAHGTVPNTQYF. The CDR3 bases are TGTGCCAGCAGCGCCCACGGGACAGTCCCGAATACGCAGTATTTT.

The sample holds a few counts of this clone. V and J are TRBV30 and TRBJ1-5; D gene ambiguous. The CDR3 totals 12 residues. V shed 1 base and J shed 3 bases, with 4 bases lying between them. Germline V gives CDR1 GTSNPN, CDR2 SVGIG (reference sequence). CDR3 in DNA: TGTGCCTGGAGTGCCGTCAATCAGCCCCAGCATTTT. It yields the protein CAWSAVNQPQHF.

The DNA for the CDR3 is TGTGCCAGCAGCCACAGACTAGCGGGCGTCACAATGAGCTCCTACGAGCAGTACTTC. Translated, it gives CASSHRLAGVTMSSYEQYF. J is TRBJ2-7 and V is TRBV7-9; 10 bases align to TRBD2. The V gene's germline CDR1 is SEHNR and CDR2 FQNEAQ (reference sequence). The CDR3 is 19 amino acids. Unmatched junction bases numbered 16, after V lost 5 bases and J lost 0 bases.

V and J are TRBV18 and TRBJ2-3; D not resolved. Germline values: CDR1 KGHSH, CDR2 LQKENI. The CDR3 sequence is 15 residues long. The V end lost 3 bases, the J end lost 5 bases, and 15 bases lay between the germline ends. In DNA form, the CDR3 reads TGTGCCAGCTCACCCGGGTCAGGTCGGAGAGATACGCAGTATTTT. This codes for CASSPGSGRRDTQYF.

The V gene is TRBV6-5, the J gene TRBJ2-7, with 9 bases aligning to TRBD1. Trimming took 5 bases from V and 3 from J; bases not matched to a gene: 8. CDR1 and CDR2 from the germline V gene are MNHEY and SVGAGI. The CDR3 extends over 15 amino acids. CDR3 loop: CASSPGDRAFYEQYF. The CDR3 DNA reads TGTGCCAGCAGTCCCGGGGACAGGGCATTCTACGAGCAGTACTTC.

DNA of the CDR3: TGTGCCAGCTCACCTAGACAGGGGAACACTGAAGCTTTCTTT. The encoded protein is CASSPRQGNTEAFF. The chain recombines TRBV18 with TRBJ1-1; the match to TRBD1 covers 7 bases. V gave up 3 bases and J gave up 1 base; unmatched junction bases: 2. The germline V gene encodes CDR1 KGHSH and CDR2 LQKENI. This CDR3 spans 14 amino acids. Drawing the rest from reference TRBV18 and TRBJ1-1, the complete variable domain is NAGVMQNPRHLVRRRGQEARLRCSPMKGHSHVYWYRQLPEEGLKFMVYLQKENIIDESGMPKERFSAEFPKEGPSILRIQQVVRGDSAAYFCASSPRQGNTEAFFGQGTRLTVV.